This T cell receptor (beta chain) was retrieved from a study of blood T cell repertoires in COVID-19. Looking at the study overall: Material from acute and convalescent COVID-19 was sourced from the United States, Italy and Spain. The cDNA or gDNA used as material had been derived from T cells, B-cell-depleted T cells, or PBMCs.

The CDR3 extends over 15 amino acids. V trimming: 0 bases; J trimming: 4 bases; junction bases outside the gene matches: 3. The germline gives CDR1 SGHRS, CDR2 YFSETQ. The table came from immunoSEQ multiplex PCR; TCRdb's copy has only in-frame clones and leaves some out. This sample has approximately 350,000 clones, with about 88% found just once. Living in about 25 US areas, the participants were between roughly 18 and 90 years of age. The chain has TRBV5-1 and TRBJ1-4, with 7 bases identical to TRBD1. Sequencing was done on a sample of PBMCs or T cells enriched from blood (not recorded which). This receptor was obtained from a woman in her 30s who had recovered from COVID-19. DNA of the CDR3: TGCGCCAGCAGCTTGGAGGGACAGCGTAATGAAAAACTGTTTTTT. Translation: CASSLEGQRNEKLFF.